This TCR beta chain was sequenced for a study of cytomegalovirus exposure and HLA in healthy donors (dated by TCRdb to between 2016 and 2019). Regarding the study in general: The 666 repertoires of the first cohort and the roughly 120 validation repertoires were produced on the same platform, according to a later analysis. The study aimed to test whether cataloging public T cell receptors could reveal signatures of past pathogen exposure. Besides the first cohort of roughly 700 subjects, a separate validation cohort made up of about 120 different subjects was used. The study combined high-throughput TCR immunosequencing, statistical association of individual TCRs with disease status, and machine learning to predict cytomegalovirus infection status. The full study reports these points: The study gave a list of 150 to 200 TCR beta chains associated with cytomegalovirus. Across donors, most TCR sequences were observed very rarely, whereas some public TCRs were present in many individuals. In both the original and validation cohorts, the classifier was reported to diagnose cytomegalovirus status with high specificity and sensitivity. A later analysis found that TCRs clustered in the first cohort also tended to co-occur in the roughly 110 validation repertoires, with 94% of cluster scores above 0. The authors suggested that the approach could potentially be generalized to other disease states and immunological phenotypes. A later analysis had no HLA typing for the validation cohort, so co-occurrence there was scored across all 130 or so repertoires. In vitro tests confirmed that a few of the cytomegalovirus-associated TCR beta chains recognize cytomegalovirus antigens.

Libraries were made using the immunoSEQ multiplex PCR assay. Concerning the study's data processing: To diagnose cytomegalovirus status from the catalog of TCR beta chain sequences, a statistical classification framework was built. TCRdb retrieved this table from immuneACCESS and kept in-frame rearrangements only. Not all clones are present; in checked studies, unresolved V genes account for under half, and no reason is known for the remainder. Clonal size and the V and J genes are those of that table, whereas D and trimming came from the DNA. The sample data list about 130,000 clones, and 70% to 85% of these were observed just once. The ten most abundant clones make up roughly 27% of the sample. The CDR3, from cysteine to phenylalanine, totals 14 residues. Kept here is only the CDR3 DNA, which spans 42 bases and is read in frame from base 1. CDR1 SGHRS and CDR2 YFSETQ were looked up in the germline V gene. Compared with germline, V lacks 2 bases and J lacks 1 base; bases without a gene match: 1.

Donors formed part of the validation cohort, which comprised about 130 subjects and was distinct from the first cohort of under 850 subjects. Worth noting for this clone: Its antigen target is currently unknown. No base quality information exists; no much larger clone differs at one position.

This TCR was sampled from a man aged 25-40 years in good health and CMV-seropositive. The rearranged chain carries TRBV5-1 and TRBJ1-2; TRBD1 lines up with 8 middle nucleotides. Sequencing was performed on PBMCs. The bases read TGCGCCAGCAGCTTCGACAGGGGTAACTATGGCTACACCTTC. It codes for CASSFDRGNYGYTF. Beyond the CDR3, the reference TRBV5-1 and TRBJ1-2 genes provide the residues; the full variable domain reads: KAGVTQTPRYLIKTRGQQVTLSCSPISGHRSVSWYQQTPGQGLQFLFEYFSETQRNKGNFPGRFSGRQFSNSRSEMNVSTLELGDSALYLCASSFDRGNYGYTFGSGTRLTVV.